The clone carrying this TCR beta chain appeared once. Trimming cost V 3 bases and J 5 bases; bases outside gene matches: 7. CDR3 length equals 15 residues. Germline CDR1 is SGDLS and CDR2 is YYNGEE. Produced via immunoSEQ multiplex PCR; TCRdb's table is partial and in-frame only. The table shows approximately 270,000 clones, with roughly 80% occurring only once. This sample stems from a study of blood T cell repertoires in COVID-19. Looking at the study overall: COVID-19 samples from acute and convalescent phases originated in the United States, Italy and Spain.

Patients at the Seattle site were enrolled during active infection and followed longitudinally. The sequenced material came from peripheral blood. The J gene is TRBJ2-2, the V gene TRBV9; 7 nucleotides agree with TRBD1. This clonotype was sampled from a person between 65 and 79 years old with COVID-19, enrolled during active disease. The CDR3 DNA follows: TGTGCCAGCAGCGGACAGGGTTCTCTAACCGGGGAGCTGTTTTTT. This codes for CASSGQGSLTGELFF.